The rows below give T cell receptor beta chains drawn from one sample of a study of early T cells in non-severe SARS-CoV-2 infection. TCRdb re-analysed the 5' RACE reads in MiXCR, keeping a single row per CDR3 protein. Here the sample spans roughly 50,000 distinct CDR3 sequences, over 5% being singletons. The material sequenced was whole blood. The receptors shown here come from an adult who was a healthcare worker with PCR-confirmed SARS-CoV-2 infection or an uninfected control (not recorded which). CDR3s include the opening cysteine and the closing phenylalanine or tryptophan. The D gene is left open where the match is weak. The size of a clone is reported for some rows only, either as once, few or many, or as a class for expanded clones.

V	J	D	length	size	DNA	CDR3
TRBV9	TRBJ2-3	.	13	many	TGTGCCAGCAGCCTAAGGGCAGTGGATACGCAGTATTTT	CASSLRAVDTQYF
TRBV20-1	TRBJ2-3	.	15	.	TGCAGTGCTAGAGCCCCAGTGGGTCACACAGATACGCAGTATTTT	CSARAPVGHTDTQYF
TRBV9	TRBJ1-6	.	15	few	TGTGCCAGCAGCGTTACCGGGACGGAAAATTCACCCCTCCACTTT	CASSVTGTENSPLHF
TRBV12-3/TRBV12-4	TRBJ2-7	TRBD1	14	many	TGTGCCAGCAGCCCCGGACAGGTTGTCTACGAGCAGTACTTC	CASSPGQVVYEQYF
TRBV20-1	TRBJ2-3	.	14	few	TGCAGTGCTAGTCCCAGCGTTAACACAGATACGCAGTATTTT	CSASPSVNTDTQYF
TRBV2	TRBJ2-2	.	14	.	TGTGCCAGCATTTGGTCTGCACAGGCCGGGGAGCTGTTTTTT	CASIWSAQAGELFF
TRBV29-1	TRBJ2-7	.	11	few	TGCAGTGGTAGCAGGGCCCACGAGCAGTACTTC	CSGSRAHEQYF
TRBV7-2	TRBJ1-3	TRBD1	13	.	TGTGCCAGCAGCCCAGGACAGGGTAACACCATATATTTT	CASSPGQGNTIYF
TRBV12-3/TRBV12-4	TRBJ1-5	.	13	many	TGTGCCAGCAGCTCGGGACGGTATCAGCCCCAGCATTTT	CASSSGRYQPQHF
TRBV7-2	TRBJ1-5	.	14	many	TGTGCCAGCAGTTCACAATTAGGATACCAGCCCCAGCATTTT	CASSSQLGYQPQHF
TRBV10-3	TRBJ1-5	TRBD1	15	few	TGTGCCATCAGTGTAGGGGACACAGGGGGTCAGCCCCAGCATTTT	CAISVGDTGGQPQHF
TRBV27	TRBJ2-1	.	12	few	TGTGCCAGCAGTTTCCCGGGATGGCTAAAGTTCTTC	CASSFPGWLKFF
TRBV5-1	TRBJ1-6	.	14	many	TGCGCCAGCCACCAGGGACGGAATAATTCACCCCTCCACTTT	CASHQGRNNSPLHF
TRBV5-1	TRBJ2-3	TRBD2	17	many	TGCGCCAGCAGCCTACGGGGACTAGCCTTGAAAGGGGATACGCAGTATTTT	CASSLRGLALKGDTQYF
TRBV5-1	TRBJ2-7	TRBD2	14	.	TGCGCCAGCAGCTTGGCTAGCGGGAGCCACGAGCAGTACTTC	CASSLASGSHEQYF
TRBV4-3	TRBJ1-2	.	13	many	TGCGCCAGCAGCCATACGAACGAGGATGGCTACACCTTC	CASSHTNEDGYTF
TRBV12-3/TRBV12-4	TRBJ1-1	.	14	.	TGTGCCAGCAGTTTTTCGACAGGGAACACTGAAGCTTTCTTT	CASSFSTGNTEAFF
TRBV7-3	TRBJ2-7	TRBD1	14	few	TGTGCCAGCAGCCAACGACAGGGGTCCTACGAGCAGTACTTC	CASSQRQGSYEQYF
TRBV19	TRBJ1-5	.	16	many	TGTGCCAGTAGTAAGGTCGGCAGGGGACGTGAACAGCCCCAGCATTTT	CASSKVGRGREQPQHF
TRBV7-9	TRBJ1-4	.	13	many	TGTGCCAGCAGCCCGGACAGAAATGAAAAACTGTTTTTT	CASSPDRNEKLFF
TRBV30	TRBJ2-1	TRBD2	18	many	TGTGCCTGGAGGGACGGACTAGCGGGAGGGCTCCTCTACAATGAGCAGTTCTTC	CAWRDGLAGGLLYNEQFF
TRBV2	TRBJ2-2	.	13	few	TGTGCCAGCACGGGAAGGAACACCGGGGAGCTGTTTTTT	CASTGRNTGELFF
TRBV5-4	TRBJ1-1	.	13	few	TGTGCCAGCAGCTCCCCTGATAGGACTGAAGCTTTCTTT	CASSSPDRTEAFF
TRBV12-3/TRBV12-4	TRBJ2-2	.	17	many	TGTGCCAGCAGTCCCCCCCCCTTAGCGGAGGGCACCGGGGAGCTGTTTTTT	CASSPPPLAEGTGELFF
TRBV6-2/TRBV6-3	TRBJ1-2	.	11	many	TGTGCCAGCGCGGACGGAGGAGGCTACACCTTC	CASADGGGYTF
TRBV11-2	TRBJ2-3	TRBD2	15	.	TGTGCCAGCAGCTCGAGCGGGGTGAGCACAGATACGCAGTATTTT	CASSSSGVSTDTQYF
TRBV19	TRBJ2-5	.	12	many	TGTGCCAGTAGAAAGGAAGGAGAGACCCAGTACTTC	CASRKEGETQYF
TRBV19	TRBJ1-5	.	17	.	TGTGCCAGTAGGGAACAGAAAGTTCGGCTAAGCAATCAGCCCCAGCATTTT	CASREQKVRLSNQPQHF
TRBV15	TRBJ2-1	.	13	many	TGTGCCACCAGCAGAGTCAGAATCCATGAGCAGTTCTTC	CATSRVRIHEQFF
TRBV2	TRBJ1-5	.	13	many	TGTGCCAGCAGTGGGGACGGAACTAGGTCCCAGCATTTT	CASSGDGTRSQHF
TRBV29-1	TRBJ2-5	.	15	many	TGCAGCGTTAAGGAAACGGGGGTTTGGGGAGAGACCCAGTACTTC	CSVKETGVWGETQYF
TRBV5-1	TRBJ2-3	.	14	many	TGCGCCAGCAGCTTTAGAGCTACCCTAGATACGCAGTATTTT	CASSFRATLDTQYF
TRBV6-5	TRBJ1-1	TRBD1	14	many	TGTGCCAGCACCTTCACAGGGGGCGGAACTGAAGCTTTCTTT	CASTFTGGGTEAFF
TRBV7-9	TRBJ1-4	TRBD1	15	few	TGTGCCAGCAGCACCCGACAGGGGGCCTACGAAAAACTGTTTTTT	CASSTRQGAYEKLFF
TRBV27	TRBJ1-1	.	14	many	TGTGCCAGCAGTTTAACAGATGTGGGCACTGAAGCTTTCTTT	CASSLTDVGTEAFF
TRBV28	TRBJ1-6	.	13	.	TGTGCCAGCAGACCAGGTGATAATTCACCCCTCCACTTT	CASRPGDNSPLHF
TRBV4-3	TRBJ1-3	TRBD1	16	many	TGCGCCAGCAGCCAAGGGACAGGGCGTCCTGAAAACACCATATATTTT	CASSQGTGRPENTIYF
TRBV28	TRBJ2-5	TRBD2	20	many	TGTGCCAGCAGTTTATGCGATCTAGCGGGGGGGGTTTGGCACCAAGAGACCCAGTACTTC	CASSLCDLAGGVWHQETQYF
TRBV7-2	TRBJ2-3	TRBD2	15	many	TGTGCCAGCAGCATAGAGCGGGGCCGGAAAGATACGCAGTATTTT	CASSIERGRKDTQYF
TRBV11-1	TRBJ2-7	.	15	many	TGTGCCAGCAGCTTAAGAGTCTTTTCTTCCTACGAGCAGTACTTC	CASSLRVFSSYEQYF